This TCR beta chain is from a study of T-cell memory formation after mild COVID-19. Study-level information: TCR clusters showed largely donor specificity.

Trimming removed 7 bases at V and 1 base at J, with 7 bases between. The CDR3 runs to 12 residues. Turning to this clonotype: Antigen: not known.

Sample barcodes and UMIs were carried by the TCR alpha and TCR beta cDNA libraries that 5'RACE generated with constant-segment primers. TCRdb independently ran MiXCR on the 5' RACE reads; one entry per CDR3 protein. Among 190,000 or so distinct CDR3 sequences listed, about 22% were seen once. The study, taken as a whole, reports: The main location of contracting CD4+ clones was CM and EM, and that of contracting CD8+ clones was EMRA. Contracting clones from day 15 to 85 showed balanced CD4/CD8; later expanders favored CD4+.

This chain joins TRBV12-3 or TRBV12-4 and TRBJ1-1; D remains ambiguous. The receptor comes from an adult woman who had mild COVID-19 (a few samples of this study predate the infection). Cell type and time point are not known. Sequencing input: PBMCs or a T cell subset sorted from them (not recorded which). Written as DNA, the CDR3 is TGTGCCAGCAAAGGGCCGAACACTGAAGCTTTCTTT. Amino acid sequence: CASKGPNTEAFF.